Reported below is one T cell receptor (beta chain). This clone was seen a handful of times. The target of this receptor is not known. One base away there is no much larger clone; base qualities are not given. From the germline V gene, CDR1 is LGHNA and CDR2 is YSLEER. Trimming takes 3 bases from V and 7 bases from J, and the germline ends sit 19 bases apart. The CDR3 runs 16 residues from the cysteine to the phenylalanine. Of all the DNA, just the CDR3 is kept, 48 bases in frame from base 1. This entry is derived from a study of cytomegalovirus exposure and HLA in healthy donors (dated by TCRdb to between 2016 and 2019). Describing the broader study: In an earlier analysis of about 560 of the donors, about 260 Gb of sequence data and 90 million to 120 million unique TCR beta sequences from 180 million or so T cells were reported. An early release covering 550 to 650 HLA-typed donors comprised approximately 290 gigabases of sequencing data and 85 million to 100 million unique TCR sequences. Of the roughly 400 genotyped donors, about 80% fell in the genetic ancestry cluster associated with self-reported Caucasian donors. The study was designed to test whether signatures of past pathogen exposure could be identified by cataloging public T cell receptors. Using immunosequencing, the study profiled T cell repertoires from 500 to 800 subjects and related those repertoires to cytomegalovirus serostatus. In addition to the first cohort of approximately 670 subjects, a separate validation cohort of around 110 different subjects was used. To predict cytomegalovirus infection status, the study brought together high-throughput TCR immunosequencing, statistical association of individual TCRs with disease status, and machine learning. A later analysis re-examined previously published TCR beta repertoires from roughly 650 donors and added high-resolution HLA genotyping to investigate patterns of TCR occurrence. In the later analysis, no new phenotypic data were used to find candidate immune exposures; instead, reliance was placed on TCR beta sequences and their occurrence across donors. An earlier analysis of around 640 of the donors used high-throughput TCR beta sequencing to judge whether each TCR beta V gene segment behaved as functional or pseudogenic. Donor age, sex, ethnicity and CMV serostatus were compiled together with the repertoire data. Genome-wide SNP genotypes for about three fifths of the roughly 700 donors were used in a later genetic analysis, which treated that subset as a discovery cohort. Every discovery cohort repertoire had been produced on one sequencing platform. Class I and class II HLA loci were covered by the typing at four-digit resolution. Typing coverage differed by locus: A, B, C, DRB1 and DQB1 were typed in roughly 620-630 donors, DQA1 in about 500, DPA1 in 606, and DPB1 in 400 to 480. Four to six DR-DQ haplotypes were handled as single units for association and clustering, since linkage in the cohort was strong. Across around 400 genotyped donors of the cohort, an average of about 240,000 unique TCR beta nucleotide sequences per donor were sequenced, and about a sixth of those sequences were non-productive.

On the study overall, not on this receptor specifically: Across donors, most TCR sequences were observed very rarely, whereas some public TCRs were present in many individuals. In vitro tests confirmed that a few of the cytomegalovirus-associated TCR beta chains recognize cytomegalovirus antigens. A cluster of highly shared sequence variants was judged likely to represent a technical artifact of the sequencing pipeline. Compared with the 666-donor mean, donors in an Asian-associated ancestry cluster had fewer N-insertions in productive TCRs, according to a later genetic analysis. Broadly in line with IMGT annotations, most TCR beta V segments showed up in productive rearrangements about 87% or about 30% of the time in an earlier analysis of approximately 600 of the donors. In a later genetic analysis, a missense DCLRE1C variant was associated with V-gene and J-gene trimming of TCR beta chains, and the association was replicated in an independent cohort. According to the authors, the approach could potentially be generalized to other disease states and immunological phenotypes. In a later analysis, most CMV-associated TCR beta chains were found to appear HLA-restricted, with HLA associations seemingly driven largely by CMV exposure. At a false discovery rate of 0.05, a later analysis linked under 20,000 TCR beta sequences to specific HLA alleles. When HLA alleles, especially DR and DQ, strongly co-occurred, TCR associations were difficult to assign to individual alleles. Cytomegalovirus status was reported to be diagnosed by the classifier with high specificity and sensitivity in both the original and validation cohorts. The study listed approximately 160 TCR beta chains as associated with cytomegalovirus. A further reported finding was that TCR beta sequences accurately predicted the HLA-A and HLA-B alleles for most subjects in the first cohort. In a later analysis, TCR association rates were found to vary across HLA loci, with the most associated TCRs seen for DRB1 alleles and the fewest for HLA-C alleles. In a later analysis, HLA-associated TCR beta chains showed more clonal expansion and lower generation probabilities than non-associated chains that were equally common. Because some donors lacked HLA typing at each locus, the association tests relied only on the typed subset. The only immune exposure information available for the cohort was CMV serostatus. Some IMGT-functional V segments, including TRBV6-2 and TRBV6-3, could not be distinguished by the 87-base-pair reads and were therefore excluded. Because counts were too low, 15 or so rarely observed V segments, including chromosome 9 orphons, were excluded from the earlier analysis of some 590 of the donors. Linkage disequilibrium might explain the correlated functional status among segregating V segments, but an unknown experimental factor could not be excluded. Roughly uniform sequencing depth across donors was assumed in presence/absence analyses, although this assumption may not hold. This cohort had only TCR beta chains sequenced, and the lack of alpha or paired-chain data limited which features could be detected. Several of the top co-occurrence clusters appeared to be linked to parvovirus B19, influenza, CMV and Epstein-Barr virus, according to a later analysis.

The cohort comprised around 690 healthy bone marrow donors. At the time of sampling, every cohort member was nominally healthy, though immune exposures that went unrecorded were likely present. The donor was CMV seropositive and was included in the group of 250 to 300 seropositive cohort members. A peripheral blood sample was collected from each donor, and TCR beta sequencing was performed on peripheral blood mononuclear cells. Genomic DNA extraction from the blood cell samples was performed with the Qiagen DNeasy Blood Extraction Kit. The library was made by the immunoSEQ multiplex PCR assay. For the multiplex PCR, a mixture combining 60 forward primers for TCR Vbeta segments and 13 reverse primers for TCR Jbeta segments was used. Amplification of the CDR3 region of rearranged TCR beta genes was performed with a multiplex PCR assay on genomic DNA. Amplified TCR beta libraries were sequenced as 87-base-pair reads on the Illumina HiSeq System. On the authors' methods: A later analysis counted some 80 million unique TCR beta chains across the 690 or so repertoires, and some 11 million of these chains were shared by at least two donors. To remove PCR and sequencing errors, raw reads were error-corrected and collapsed into unique sequences using a nearest-neighbor algorithm that merged closely related sequences. V, D and J gene segments were assigned by aligning CDR3 sequences to IMGT reference sequences. For a sequence to be retained, at least a six-nucleotide match to both a V gene segment and a J gene segment was required. Rearrangements were called productive when the CDR3 lacked stop codons and stayed in frame with V and J; all others were non-productive. CDR3 was defined by IMGT convention, running from the second conserved V-encoded cysteine to the conserved J-encoded phenylalanine. The earlier analysis of 450 to 750 of the donors excluded any sequence lacking an unambiguous match to a single V gene segment. An earlier analysis of fewer than 650 of the donors classified V segments as functional when productive rearrangements were above 56.7% and as segregating when the standard deviation between donors was above 5%. To diagnose cytomegalovirus status from the catalog of TCR beta chain sequences, a statistical classification framework was built. A later analysis assigned V and J genes by comparing TCR nucleotide sequences with IMGT/GENE-DB human TR gene sequences. A later analysis assigned CDR3 sequences and most-parsimonious VDJ recombination scenarios with the TCRdist pipeline. In a later analysis, each TCR beta chain was defined by its CDR3 amino acid sequence together with its V-gene family, and reads lacking a unique V-gene family were excluded. A later analysis removed several hundred highly shared, low-generation-probability nucleotide sequences to deal with suspected cross-contamination and a sequencing artifact. In a later analysis, a clonal expansion index was calculated for each public chain from normalized within-repertoire ranks of inferred template counts. In a later analysis, generation probabilities were computed using a VDJ recombination model fitted to out-of-frame rearrangements, and the results were checked against IGoR. In a later analysis, TCR-TCR, TCR-HLA and TCR-CMV co-occurrence was scored with hypergeometric tests, and a repertoire-size bias correction was applied to TCR pairs. In a later analysis, false discovery rates were estimated by permuting HLA or CMV assignments 20 times. In a later analysis, co-occurring TCRs were grouped using DBSCAN, with TCRdist sequence similarity added in when clustering inside HLA-allele-positive subsets. Co-occurrence clustering excluded repertoires with fewer than 30,000 or more than 120,000 public chains, plus five with anomalous nucleotide sharing. Here the immuneACCESS table is served through TCRdb, limited to in-frame sequences with V and J called. Missing clones are a known gap in these copies; in checked studies unresolved V genes cover under half, and the rest lacks a known reason. V, J and clone size are those of that table, while D and trimming were read from the DNA. The sample yields roughly 200,000 clones; 79% were counted once. The top ten constitute approximately 4.4% of the sample.

The rearranged segments are TRBV4-3 and TRBJ1-5; the D gene is perhaps TRBD1, from 5 matching bases. The receptor was derived from a woman aged 25 to 39 in good health and CMV-seropositive. Sequencing was carried out using PBMCs. The nucleotides read TGCGCCAGCAGCCATACCCCCCGGGGGACCGGGCAGCCCCAGCATTTT. It specifies CASSHTPRGTGQPQHF.